Following are 18 T cell receptor beta chains from one sample sequenced in a study of shared clonotypes between healthy human individuals. Generated by immunoSEQ multiplex PCR, the TCRdb table keeps only in-frame clones and is missing some. The sample lists about 2.4 million clones, 90% to 95% occurring once. Sequenced material: naive CD4+ T cells sorted from blood. The subset was: CD45RA+ positively selected. Receptors originate from a man aged 18 to 29 in good health.

This clone appeared a single time. This chain joins TRBV5-4 and TRBJ2-5; unclear D gene. The CDR3 is 11 amino acids. Between the trimmed V and J ends, which lost 4 bases and 4 bases, there was a span of 5 bases. Germline assignment: CDR1 SGHNT and CDR2 YYREEE (reference sequence). Here the CDR3 reads CASSQIETQYF. The CDR3 coding sequence is TGTGCCAGCAGCCAGATAGAGACCCAGTACTTC.

Regarding this clone: At the DNA level, this CDR3 is encoded by other sequences in the same sample as well. The chain has TRBV7-9 and TRBJ2-3; D not certain. This CDR3 is built from 11 residues. Trimming removed 5 bases from V and 3 bases from J, with 3 bases in between. Germline V lookup: CDR1 SEHNR, CDR2 FQNEAQ (reference sequence). The CDR3 region has the DNA TGTGCCAGCAGCCAAACAGATACGCAGTATTTT. The encoded protein is CASSQTDTQYF. Full variable domain (outside the CDR3, taken from reference TRBV7-9 and TRBJ2-3): DTGVSQNPRHKITKRGQNVTFRCDPISEHNRLYWYRQTLGQGPEFLTYFQNEAQLEKSRLLSDRFSAERPKGSFSTLEIQRTEQGDSAMYLCASSQTDTQYFGPGTRLTVL.

This clone was seen a single time. The CDR3 DNA sequence: TGTGCCTGGAGTGTACGACAGAGAAACACCATATATTTT. This encodes CAWSVRQRNTIYF. V and J are TRBV30 and TRBJ1-3; TRBD1 is a possible D gene (5 bases). This CDR3 is 13 amino acids long. V was trimmed by 0 bases and J by 5 bases, leaving 8 bases between them. Looked up from germline, CDR1 is GTSNPN and CDR2 is SVGIG (reference sequence).

This rearrangement joins TRBV18 to TRBJ2-7; 7 bases are shared with TRBD2. There are 15 residues in the CDR3. From germline, CDR1 is KGHSH and CDR2 LQKENI. The J segment lost 5 bases and the V segment lost 2 bases, leaving 9 bases of the junction unmatched. The CDR3 sequence is CASSPVGGDSNEQYF. For the CDR3, the DNA is TGTGCCAGCTCACCAGTTGGGGGGGATTCTAACGAGCAGTACTTC. The complete variable domain, with remaining parts taken from reference TRBV18 and TRBJ2-7, reads NAGVMQNPRHLVRRRGQEARLRCSPMKGHSHVYWYRQLPEEGLKFMVYLQKENIIDESGMPKERFSAEFPKEGPSILRIQQVVRGDSAAYFCASSPVGGDSNEQYFGPGTRLTVT.

On this clone itself: This sample includes further DNA sequences coding for the same CDR3. This chain connects TRBV10-3 to TRBJ1-5; no clear D. The germline V gene encodes CDR1 ENHRY and CDR2 SYGVKD. The CDR3 spans 14 residues. The V end was cut by 0 bases, the J end by 2 bases, with 5 bases between. DNA for the CDR3: TGTGCCATCAGTGAGTCGAGTGGCAATCAGCCCCAGCATTTT. Its protein is CAISESSGNQPQHF.

The count of this clone is one. This rearrangement joins TRBV10-3 to TRBJ2-1, with D possibly being TRBD2 (6 bases). CDR1 and CDR2 (germline): ENHRY, SYGVKD. V lost 4 bases and J lost 0, with 10 bases in between. The CDR3 has 15 residues. This CDR3 is CAISAGRDSYNEQFF. The CDR3 nucleotides read TGTGCCATCAGTGCGGGGCGGGACTCCTACAATGAGCAGTTCTTC.

The rearrangement uses TRBV7-8 and TRBJ1-5; D is undetermined. Trimming took off 1 base at V and 5 bases at J, with 6 bases between the two ends. Germline values: CDR1 SGHVS, CDR2 FQNEAQ. This CDR3 spans 13 amino acids. The CDR3: CASSLVEDQPQHF. DNA of the CDR3: TGTGCCAGCAGCTTAGTCGAGGATCAGCCCCAGCATTTT.

The chain combines TRBV27 with TRBJ2-7; TRBD1 matches 7 bases. This CDR3 is 17 amino acids long. CDR1 MNHEY and CDR2 SMNVEV come from the germline V gene (reference sequence). The V segment lost 2 bases and the J segment 6 bases; nucleotides outside the gene matches: 16. CDR3 sequence (DNA): TGTGCCAGCAGTTTAGTCGGTAGACAGGGCCCCCCCCGCGAGCAGTACTTC. Translated: CASSLVGRQGPPREQYF.

This clone appeared a few times. The chain carries TRBV30 and TRBJ1-1; D possibly corresponds to TRBD1 (5 bases). CDR1 and CDR2 (germline): GTSNPN, SVGIG (reference sequence). The CDR3 loop spans 12 amino acids. V lost 4 bases and J 3 bases, leaving 9 bases between the germline ends. This chain's CDR3 is CAWTGGYTEAFF. CDR3 nucleotides: TGTGCCTGGACCGGGGGGTACACTGAAGCTTTCTTT.

The chain couples TRBV4-3 to TRBJ2-7; TRBD1 agrees at 9 bases. The CDR3 consists of 14 residues. After removal of 3 bases from V and 6 bases from J, the junction contained 6 bases not matched to a gene. CDR1 is LGHNA and CDR2 is YSLEER in the germline V gene. CDR3 amino acids: CASSQGTGFGEQYF. For the CDR3, the DNA is TGCGCCAGCAGCCAGGGGACAGGGTTTGGCGAGCAGTACTTC.

J is TRBJ2-3 and V is TRBV2; D remains unclear. Germline lookup yields CDR1 SNHLY and CDR2 FYNNEI. The ends were cut back, 4 bases at V and 6 bases at J, with 8 bases in the middle. The CDR3 is 12 amino acids. The CDR3 region has the DNA TGTGCCAGCAGTGTATTGGTTGATACGCAGTATTTT. Protein: CASSVLVDTQYF. Supplemented by reference TRBV2 and TRBJ2-3, the full variable domain reads EPEVTQTPSHQVTQMGQEVILRCVPISNHLYFYWYRQILGQKVEFLVSFYNNEISEKSEIFDDQFSVERPDGSNFTLKIRSTKLEDSAMYFCASSVLVDTQYFGPGTRLTVL.

The chain joins TRBV18 to TRBJ1-3; possible D gene TRBD1, 6 bases. CDR1 is KGHSH and CDR2 is LQKENI in the germline V gene. V shed 5 bases and J shed 4 bases, with 18 bases lying between them. This CDR3 contains 16 residues. CDR3 coding DNA: TGTGCCAGCTCATCATCGACAGGAGAAAGGGGAAACACCATATATTTT. Translation gives CASSSSTGERGNTIYF.

V gene TRBV28 combines with J gene TRBJ2-7; tentative D call: TRBD2 (5 bases). CDR1 and CDR2 from the germline V gene are MDHEN and SYDVKM. Between the trimmed V and J ends, which lost 6 bases and 2 bases, there was a span of 17 bases. The CDR3 is 15 residues long. The CDR3 DNA follows: TGTGCCAGCAGCCCTCTCTCCGAGGGTACCTACGAGCAGTACTTC. Amino acids: CASSPLSEGTYEQYF.

Points on this clone: Within the sample, other DNA sequences also encode this same CDR3. This chain connects TRBV11-2 to TRBJ2-2; maybe TRBD1 (6 bases). V was pared by 6 bases and J by 2 bases, with 13 bases between. CDR1 SGHAT and CDR2 FQNNGV come from the germline V gene. This CDR3 region has 15 residues. CDR3 sequence (DNA): TGTGCCAGCAGTCCCGGGACACTTAACACCGGGGAGCTGTTTTTT. Amino acid sequence: CASSPGTLNTGELFF.

This chain joins TRBV5-4 and TRBJ2-3, with TRBD1 matching over 8 bases. The CDR3 covers 15 residues. CDR1 and CDR2 (germline): SGHNT, YYREEE (reference sequence). The ends lost 2 bases at V and 2 bases at J; junction bases unmatched: 4. The CDR3 is CASSFGDRITDTQYF. CDR3 sequence (DNA): TGTGCCAGCAGCTTTGGGGACAGGATCACAGATACGCAGTATTTT.

The V gene is TRBV28, the J gene TRBJ1-1; 8 nucleotides align to TRBD1. Trimming removed 10 bases from V and 0 bases from J; junction bases left unmatched: 4. There are 13 residues in the CDR3. Looked up from germline, CDR1 is MDHEN and CDR2 is SYDVKM. CDR3 in DNA: TGTGCCATCCCAGGGGGCCTGAACACTGAAGCTTTCTTT. It yields the protein CAIPGGLNTEAFF.

This chain connects TRBV5-1 to TRBJ1-1, with 7 nucleotides matching TRBD1. V shed 5 bases, J shed 3 bases, and the junction held 10 bases outside the gene matches. Germline loops: CDR1 SGHRS, CDR2 YFSETQ. This CDR3 spans 15 amino acids. The CDR3: CASSLASGGDTEAFF. In nucleotides, the CDR3 is TGCGCCAGCAGTTTAGCCTCAGGGGGGGACACTGAAGCTTTCTTT.

This clone was counted between two and nine times. The same CDR3 arises from other DNA sequences in this sample as well. J is TRBJ2-7 and V is TRBV7-9; no firm D call. The CDR3 consists of 11 residues. V was clipped by 2 bases and J by 5 bases, with 4 bases between them. The germline gives CDR1 SEHNR, CDR2 FQNEAQ (reference sequence). The CDR3: CASSLRNEQYF. In nucleotides, the CDR3 is TGTGCCAGCAGCTTAAGAAACGAGCAGTACTTC.